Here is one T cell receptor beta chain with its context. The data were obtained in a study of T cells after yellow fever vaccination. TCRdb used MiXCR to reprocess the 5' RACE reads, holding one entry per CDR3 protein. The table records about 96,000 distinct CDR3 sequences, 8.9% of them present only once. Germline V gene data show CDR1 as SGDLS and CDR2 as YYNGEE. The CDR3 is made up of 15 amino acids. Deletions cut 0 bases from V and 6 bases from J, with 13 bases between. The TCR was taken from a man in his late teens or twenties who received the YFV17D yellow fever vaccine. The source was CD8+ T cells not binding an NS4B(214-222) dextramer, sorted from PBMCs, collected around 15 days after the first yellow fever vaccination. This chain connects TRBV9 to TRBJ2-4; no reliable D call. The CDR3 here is CASSVDEFGVNIQYF. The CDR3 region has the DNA TGTGCCAGCAGCGTAGACGAGTTTGGGGTAAACATTCAGTACTTC.